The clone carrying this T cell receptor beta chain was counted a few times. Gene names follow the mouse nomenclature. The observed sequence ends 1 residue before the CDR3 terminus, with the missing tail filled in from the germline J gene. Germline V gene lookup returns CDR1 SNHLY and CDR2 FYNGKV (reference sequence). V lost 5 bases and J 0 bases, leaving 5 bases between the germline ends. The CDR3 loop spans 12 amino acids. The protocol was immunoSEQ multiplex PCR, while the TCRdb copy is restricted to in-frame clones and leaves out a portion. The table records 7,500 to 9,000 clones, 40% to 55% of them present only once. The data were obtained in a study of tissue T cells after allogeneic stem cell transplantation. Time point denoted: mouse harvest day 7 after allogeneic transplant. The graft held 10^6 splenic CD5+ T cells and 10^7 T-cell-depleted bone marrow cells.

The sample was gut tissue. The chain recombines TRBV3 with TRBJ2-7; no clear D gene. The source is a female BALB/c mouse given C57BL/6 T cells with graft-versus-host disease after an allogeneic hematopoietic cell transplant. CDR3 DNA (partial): TGTGCCAGCAGCGGGAGCTCCTATGAACAGTAC. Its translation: CASSGSSYEQY. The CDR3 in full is CASSGSSYEQYF.